A selection of T cell receptor beta chains follows, all from one sample in a study of T cell changes during pregnancy in multiple sclerosis. The table came from immunoSEQ multiplex PCR; TCRdb's copy has only in-frame clones and leaves some out. Found here are about 40,000 clones, about 90% of them singletons; the top ten hold about 5.2%. Sequences were derived from peripheral blood, sampled in the first trimester of pregnancy. Receptor source: a female donor in good health, enrolled as a control in a pregnancy study. The CDR3 runs from the conserved cysteine through the conserved F or W. Fields, in order: CDR3 DNA, CDR3 protein, J gene, clone size, V gene, D gene. D genes are given only for firm matches. Where a row states a size, it is once, few, many or the class of an expanded clone; other rows omit it.

cdr3_nt: TGTGCCACCTTGGGACATGGGAATGAAAAACTGTTTTTT
cdr3_aa: CATLGHGNEKLFF
j_call: TRBJ1-4
clone_size: NA
v_call: TRBV28
d_call: NA

cdr3_nt: TGTGCCAGCTCACCAGGGCCCCAAGCCTACAATGAGCAGTTCTTC
cdr3_aa: CASSPGPQAYNEQFF
j_call: TRBJ2-1
clone_size: NA
v_call: TRBV18
d_call: NA

cdr3_nt: TGTGCCAGCATAATCGGACAGGGCTTTAATGAGCAGTTCTTC
cdr3_aa: CASIIGQGFNEQFF
j_call: TRBJ2-1
clone_size: NA
v_call: TRBV28
d_call: TRBD1

cdr3_nt: TGTGCCACCAGCAGACAGGCCGGCTTTTCCCACCCACCCTCCTATGGCTACACCTTC
cdr3_aa: CATSRQAGFSHPPSYGYTF
j_call: TRBJ1-2
clone_size: NA
v_call: TRBV15
d_call: NA

cdr3_nt: TGTGCCAGCAGGACCCGGGATCGCTCCTACGAGCAGTACTTC
cdr3_aa: CASRTRDRSYEQYF
j_call: TRBJ2-7
clone_size: NA
v_call: TRBV6-1
d_call: NA

cdr3_nt: TGCGCCAGCAGCCTGACCCCGGGACTAGCGGGGGACGAGCAGTACTTC
cdr3_aa: CASSLTPGLAGDEQYF
j_call: TRBJ2-7
clone_size: NA
v_call: TRBV5-1
d_call: TRBD2

cdr3_nt: TGTGCCAGCAGCGTAGGGGCGGGGGGGCCGACAGATACGCAGTATTTT
cdr3_aa: CASSVGAGGPTDTQYF
j_call: TRBJ2-3
clone_size: NA
v_call: TRBV9
d_call: TRBD2

cdr3_nt: TGTGCCAGCAGTACAGGGGACAGGGGGCCTGGGAACACTGAAGCTTTCTTT
cdr3_aa: CASSTGDRGPGNTEAFF
j_call: TRBJ1-1
clone_size: NA
v_call: TRBV28
d_call: TRBD1

cdr3_nt: TGTGCCAGCAGTTTAAACAGAGGGAGGGTTAAGCAAGAGACCCAGTACTTC
cdr3_aa: CASSLNRGRVKQETQYF
j_call: TRBJ2-5
clone_size: NA
v_call: TRBV27
d_call: TRBD2

cdr3_nt: TGTGCCAGCAGCTTAAACGCGGGGGCGGGTGAGCAGTTCTTC
cdr3_aa: CASSLNAGAGEQFF
j_call: TRBJ2-1
clone_size: NA
v_call: TRBV11-2
d_call: NA

cdr3_nt: TGTGCCAGCAGCGTAGTAGGTACCAGCGCCGAGCAGTACTTC
cdr3_aa: CASSVVGTSAEQYF
j_call: TRBJ2-7
clone_size: NA
v_call: TRBV9
d_call: NA

cdr3_nt: TGTGCCACCAGCAGAGATAACTCTGGGGCCAACGTCCTGACTTTC
cdr3_aa: CATSRDNSGANVLTF
j_call: TRBJ2-6
clone_size: NA
v_call: TRBV15
d_call: NA

cdr3_nt: TGTGCCAGCAGCTTGGGATGGGACAGTACTAACTATGGCTACACCTTC
cdr3_aa: CASSLGWDSTNYGYTF
j_call: TRBJ1-2
clone_size: NA
v_call: TRBV5-6
d_call: TRBD1

cdr3_nt: TGTGCCAGCAAAGGAGGCGAGGTCTCCCACGAGCAGTACTTC
cdr3_aa: CASKGGEVSHEQYF
j_call: TRBJ2-7
clone_size: NA
v_call: TRBV28
d_call: NA

cdr3_nt: TGTGCCAGCAGAAAACTAGCGTCTCAGACCTACGAGCAGTACTTC
cdr3_aa: CASRKLASQTYEQYF
j_call: TRBJ2-7
clone_size: NA
v_call: TRBV11-2
d_call: TRBD2

cdr3_nt: TGTGCCAGCAGCGCGGACATAGGGGCGAATCCCTACGAGCAGTACTTC
cdr3_aa: CASSADIGANPYEQYF
j_call: TRBJ2-7
clone_size: NA
v_call: TRBV5-6
d_call: NA

cdr3_nt: TGTGCCAGCAGCCCTAGAGCCGTGAACACTGAAGCTTTCTTT
cdr3_aa: CASSPRAVNTEAFF
j_call: TRBJ1-1
clone_size: few
v_call: TRBV7-9
d_call: NA

cdr3_nt: TGTGCTAGTGGTTTGGAAAAGGGAGGACTAGCGGCAAACATTCAGTACTTC
cdr3_aa: CASGLEKGGLAANIQYF
j_call: TRBJ2-4
clone_size: NA
v_call: TRBV12-5
d_call: TRBD2

cdr3_nt: TGTGCCAGCAGCCTAGACAGGGGGCGGTCAGATGAGCAGTTCTTC
cdr3_aa: CASSLDRGRSDEQFF
j_call: TRBJ2-1
clone_size: once
v_call: TRBV27
d_call: TRBD1

cdr3_nt: TGTGCCAGCAGCTTAGGGGACAGGGGGCAGAGCACAGATACGCAGTATTTT
cdr3_aa: CASSLGDRGQSTDTQYF
j_call: TRBJ2-3
clone_size: NA
v_call: TRBV11-3
d_call: TRBD1

cdr3_nt: TGTGCCAGCTCACGCGGGACAGGGCGAAGGGGCTACACCTTC
cdr3_aa: CASSRGTGRRGYTF
j_call: TRBJ1-2
clone_size: once
v_call: TRBV18
d_call: TRBD1